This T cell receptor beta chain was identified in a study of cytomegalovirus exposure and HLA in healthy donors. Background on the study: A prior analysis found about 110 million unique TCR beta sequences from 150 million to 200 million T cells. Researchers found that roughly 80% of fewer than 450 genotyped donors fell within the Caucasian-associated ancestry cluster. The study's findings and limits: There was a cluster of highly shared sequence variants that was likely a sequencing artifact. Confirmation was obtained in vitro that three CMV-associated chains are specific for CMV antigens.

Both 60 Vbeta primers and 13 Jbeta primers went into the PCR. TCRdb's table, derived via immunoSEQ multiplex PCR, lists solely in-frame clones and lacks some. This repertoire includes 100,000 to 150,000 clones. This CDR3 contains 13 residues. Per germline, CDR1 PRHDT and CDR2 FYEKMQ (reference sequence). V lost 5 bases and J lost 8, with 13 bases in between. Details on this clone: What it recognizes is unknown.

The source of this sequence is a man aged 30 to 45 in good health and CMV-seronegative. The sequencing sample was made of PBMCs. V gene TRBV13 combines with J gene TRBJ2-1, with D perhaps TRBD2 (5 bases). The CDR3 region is CASSPPGVDEQFF. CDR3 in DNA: TGTGCCAGCAGCCCCCCCGGGGTCGATGAGCAGTTCTTC.